This TCR beta chain was documented in a study of T cell responses to AZD1222 COVID-19 vaccine. Study-wide results and caveats: Variant regions that are unmutated are reportedly the target of nearly half of spike-specific TCRs. Donors skewed white British and female; clonal diversity was possibly underestimated. Increases in Spike-specific TCR breadth and depth were seen after two AZD1222 doses.

Details on this clone: Its antigen remains unidentified.

The protocol was immunoSEQ multiplex PCR, while the TCRdb copy is restricted to in-frame clones and leaves out a portion. Of 140,000 to 150,000 clones listed, 75% to 85% are singletons. This sequence originates from an adult in good health. The material was peripheral blood, obtained on day 0 of MenACWY control vaccination.

CDR3 sequence: CASSYSMTGSKNIQYF. The CDR3 DNA sequence: TGTGCCAGCAGTTACTCGATGACAGGGTCCAAAAACATTCAGTACTTC. The chain employs TRBV6-2 or TRBV6-3 and TRBJ2-4; 7 bases agree with TRBD1. Germline V gene data show CDR1 as MNHEY and CDR2 as SVGEGT. Trimming removed 0 bases from V and 2 bases from J; junction bases left unmatched: 4. The CDR3 is 16 amino acids.